These T cell receptor beta chains were read from a single sample in a study of radiotherapy plus CTLA-4 blockade in lung cancer. The table came from immunoSEQ multiplex PCR; TCRdb's copy has only in-frame clones and leaves some out. The data show 110,000 or so clones, with just under 80% seen just once and about 5.2% held by the top ten. The sample here was peripheral blood, taken from a patient treated with radiotherapy plus ipilimumab. These receptors were taken from a human donor with non-small cell lung cancer who had a partial response to radiotherapy plus ipilimumab. Each CDR3 is given with its conserved first and last residue. Each record gives: D gene, clone size, J gene, V gene, CDR3 protein, CDR3 DNA. The D gene is left open where the match is weak. Clone size is stated in some rows and not others, as once, few, many or a class when expanded.

- - TRBJ2-5 TRBV6-6 CASSYSVAQETQYF TGTGCCAGCAGTTACTCAGTAGCCCAAGAGACCCAGTACTTC
- once TRBJ1-1 TRBV7-2 CASSSLVEAFF TGTGCCAGCAGTTCTCTTGTTGAAGCTTTCTTT
TRBD2 - TRBJ2-1 TRBV7-6 CASSLKGGFGNEQFF TGTGCCAGCAGCTTAAAGGGAGGGTTTGGAAATGAGCAGTTCTTC
- - TRBJ2-5 TRBV25-1 CASSGPTGLGFQETQYF TGTGCCAGCAGTGGCCCTACAGGGCTAGGGTTCCAAGAGACCCAGTACTTC
- - TRBJ2-3 TRBV7-8 CASSLRAAARSDTQYF TGTGCCAGCAGCTTAAGGGCAGCGGCGAGGTCAGATACGCAGTATTTT
TRBD1 - TRBJ2-5 TRBV7-2 CASSLVGGPGPETQYF TGTGCCAGCAGCTTAGTAGGGGGCCCGGGACCGGAGACCCAGTACTTC
- - TRBJ2-7 TRBV18 CASSPQPSNEQYF TGTGCCAGCTCACCACAGCCAAGTAACGAGCAGTACTTC
- once TRBJ1-1 TRBV9 CASSVAPPGGNTEAFF TGTGCCAGCAGCGTAGCCCCTCCCGGGGGAAACACTGAAGCTTTCTTT
TRBD1 - TRBJ1-1 TRBV27 CASSRTGGAYTEAFF TGTGCCAGCAGCAGAACAGGGGGCGCCTACACTGAAGCTTTCTTT
- - TRBJ1-3 TRBV15 CATTTGTSGNTIYF TGTGCCACCACCACAGGCACCTCTGGAAACACCATATATTTT
TRBD2 few TRBJ2-1 TRBV15 CATSEGLAGAYEQFF TGTGCCACCAGCGAAGGACTAGCGGGAGCGTATGAGCAGTTCTTC
- - TRBJ1-1 TRBV11-2 CASSLAGLNTEAFF TGTGCCAGCAGCTTGGCAGGGCTGAACACTGAAGCTTTCTTT
TRBD1 - TRBJ1-1 TRBV30 CAWSSTGATEAFF TGTGCCTGGAGTAGTACAGGGGCCACTGAAGCTTTCTTT
TRBD2 few TRBJ2-7 TRBV7-2 CASSLSGRERYEQYF TGTGCCAGCAGCTTAAGTGGGCGGGAGAGATACGAGCAGTACTTC
- - TRBJ2-1 TRBV18 CASSPPVLSSYNEQFF TGTGCCAGCTCACCACCCGTACTAAGCTCCTACAATGAGCAGTTCTTC
- - TRBJ2-1 TRBV11-3 CASSLDLGGPNEQFF TGTGCCAGCAGCTTAGATTTGGGGGGGCCCAATGAGCAGTTCTTC
- - TRBJ1-1 TRBV10-3 CAISGARTEAFF TGTGCCATAAGTGGGGCCAGGACTGAAGCTTTCTTT
- - TRBJ1-3 TRBV7-9 CASSSRAGSSGNTIYF TGTGCCAGCAGCTCCCGGGCCGGGAGCTCTGGAAACACCATATATTTT
- few TRBJ2-3 TRBV6-1 CASKVRESTDTQYF TGTGCCAGCAAGGTTCGGGAGAGCACAGATACGCAGTATTTT
TRBD1 - TRBJ1-4 TRBV4-3 CASSQGVQGRIEKLFF TGCGCCAGCAGCCAGGGGGTACAGGGGAGGATTGAAAAACTGTTTTTT
TRBD2 - TRBJ2-1 TRBV29-1 CSVHSGLAGVVEQFF TGCAGCGTCCACTCCGGACTAGCGGGAGTTGTTGAGCAGTTCTTC
TRBD1 - TRBJ1-2 TRBV27 CASSLSAQGNGGGYTF TGTGCCAGCAGTTTATCGGCACAGGGGAATGGCGGTGGCTACACCTTC
- - TRBJ2-3 TRBV5-1 CASSLVQHTDTQYF TGCGCCAGCAGCTTGGTACAGCATACAGATACGCAGTATTTT
- - TRBJ1-4 TRBV4-3 CASSQEIIVSGSNEKLFF TGCGCCAGCAGCCAAGAAATTATCGTATCAGGGTCTAATGAAAAACTGTTTTTT
TRBD1 - TRBJ2-3 TRBV6-6 CATGARQGRTDTQYF TGTGCCACCGGGGCGAGACAGGGGAGGACAGATACGCAGTATTTT
- - TRBJ1-1 TRBV9 CASSSTVPEAFF TGTGCCAGCAGCTCAACGGTCCCTGAAGCTTTCTTT
- - TRBJ1-1 TRBV6-4 CASSEIAGMAEAFF TGTGCCAGCAGTGAAATCGCGGGGATGGCTGAAGCTTTCTTT
TRBD2 - TRBJ2-1 TRBV19 CASRGGGGPREQFF TGTGCCAGTAGGGGTGGGGGAGGGCCCCGGGAGCAGTTCTTC
TRBD2 - TRBJ2-3 TRBV29-1 CSVVLAGAPDTQYF TGCAGCGTTGTCCTAGCGGGAGCCCCAGATACGCAGTATTTT
TRBD1 - TRBJ1-1 TRBV19 CASSIPTTGGHTEAFF TGTGCCAGTAGTATTCCGACGACAGGGGGACACACTGAAGCTTTCTTT
- - TRBJ2-5 TRBV28 CASRQSSPETQYF TGTGCCAGCAGGCAAAGCTCCCCAGAGACCCAGTACTTC
TRBD1 - TRBJ1-1 TRBV18 CASSAGQGARAEAFF TGTGCCAGCTCAGCGGGACAGGGGGCTAGGGCGGAAGCTTTCTTT
- - TRBJ1-5 TRBV7-2 CASSLQGGNQPQHF TGTGCCAGCAGCTTACAGGGTGGCAATCAGCCCCAGCATTTT
TRBD2 - TRBJ2-3 TRBV19 CASSPRTSGRSTDTQYF TGTGCCAGTAGTCCTCGGACTAGCGGGAGGAGCACAGATACGCAGTATTTT
TRBD2 few TRBJ2-3 TRBV19 CASAREGLSDTQYF TGTGCTTCAGCGCGGGAGGGCCTATCCGATACGCAGTATTTT
- - TRBJ2-7 TRBV4-1 CASSLTAGNSYEQYF TGCGCCAGCAGCCTAACCGCCGGGAACTCCTACGAGCAGTACTTC
- - TRBJ1-2 TRBV10-1 CASGAGGHYGYTF TGCGCCAGCGGTGCGGGAGGTCACTATGGCTACACCTTC
- - TRBJ1-3 TRBV6-6 CASRDSSGNTIYF TGTGCCAGCAGGGACAGCTCTGGAAACACCATATATTTT
- - TRBJ1-1 TRBV10-3 CAISVGTLSDTEAFF TGTGCCATCAGTGTGGGGACACTATCGGACACTGAAGCTTTCTTT
TRBD2 - TRBJ2-1 TRBV7-9 CASSRTSGSYNEQFF TGTGCCAGCAGCCGGACTAGCGGCTCCTACAATGAGCAGTTCTTC
- - TRBJ1-5 TRBV18 CASSPLAENPQHF TGTGCCAGCTCACCCCTTGCGGAAAACCCCCAGCATTTT
- - TRBJ1-1 TRBV4-1 CASSRRDKLNTEAFF TGCGCCAGCAGCCGCCGGGACAAATTGAACACTGAAGCTTTCTTT
TRBD2 - TRBJ2-3 TRBV15 CATSSGTSGPDTQYF TGTGCCACCAGCAGCGGGACTAGCGGGCCAGATACGCAGTATTTT
TRBD1 - TRBJ1-1 TRBV10-3 CAIRYQIQGAEDTEAFF TGTGCCATCAGATATCAAATTCAGGGGGCGGAGGACACTGAAGCTTTCTTT
- - TRBJ1-1 TRBV19 CASKWTLNLNTEAFF TGTGCCAGTAAATGGACACTTAACTTGAACACTGAAGCTTTCTTT
- - TRBJ1-4 TRBV4-1 CASSVIGSNEKLFF TGCGCCAGCAGCGTCATCGGGAGTAATGAAAAACTGTTTTTT
TRBD1 - TRBJ1-3 TRBV15 CATSIYSPGQGRNTIYF TGTGCCACCAGCATATACTCACCGGGACAGGGAAGAAACACCATATATTTT